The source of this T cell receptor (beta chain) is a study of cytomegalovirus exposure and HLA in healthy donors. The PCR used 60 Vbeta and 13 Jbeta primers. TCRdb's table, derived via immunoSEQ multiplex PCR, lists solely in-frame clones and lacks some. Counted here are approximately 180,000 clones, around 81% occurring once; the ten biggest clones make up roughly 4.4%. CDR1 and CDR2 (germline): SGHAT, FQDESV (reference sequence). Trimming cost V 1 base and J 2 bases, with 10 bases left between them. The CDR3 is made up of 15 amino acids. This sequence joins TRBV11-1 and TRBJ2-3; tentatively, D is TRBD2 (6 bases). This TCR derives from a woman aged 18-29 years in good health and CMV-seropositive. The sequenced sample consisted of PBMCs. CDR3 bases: TGTGCCAGCAGCTTAGGGGGGAGGAACACAGATACGCAGTATTTT. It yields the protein CASSLGGRNTDTQYF.